This T cell receptor beta chain was documented in a study of cytomegalovirus exposure and HLA in healthy donors. Study-wide background: There were 117 million unique TCR beta sequences, drawn from roughly 200 million T cells, in an earlier analysis. An early data release held about 85 million unique TCRs from HLA-typed donors.

Germline values: CDR1 MGHDK, CDR2 SYGVNS. CDR3 length equals 15 residues. After removal of 7 bases from V and 13 bases from J, the junction contained 15 bases not matched to a gene. PCR primers comprised 60 Vbeta and 13 Jbeta primers. Measured with immunoSEQ multiplex PCR; TCRdb has only the in-frame clones, and not every one. Altogether roughly 20,000 clones are present, about 84% being singletons, with the ten largest covering around a fifth. This receptor was obtained from a human donor in good health. Sequenced input: PBMCs. The gene calls are TRBV25-1 and TRBJ2-6, with 8 bases fitting TRBD1. The CDR3 region is CASNTNGTGHEVLTF. In DNA, the CDR3 is TGTGCCAGCAACACTAACGGGACAGGCCATGAGGTCCTGACTTTC.